The present TCR beta chain was sequenced within a study of blood T cell repertoires in COVID-19. Study-wide background: COVID-19 samples from acute and convalescent phases originated in the United States, Italy and Spain. Sources were T cells, B-cell-depleted T cells, or PBMCs; the material itself was cDNA or gDNA.

Between the trimmed V and J ends, which lost 2 bases and 8 bases, there was a span of 12 bases. This CDR3 is 13 amino acids long. CDR1 and CDR2 from the germline V gene are MNHEY and SVGAGI. Original methodology: Amplification of reference gene primers was used by the study to estimate nucleated cell counts. Only in-frame clones appear in the TCRdb table, and some are missing; sequencing was by immunoSEQ multiplex PCR. For V, J and clone size, that table is used; D and trimming come from the DNA. The sample holds around 450,000 clones, around 89% seen once. This sequence joins TRBV6-5 and TRBJ1-2; D unresolved. The TCR was taken from a woman in her thirties with acute or convalescent COVID-19. Sequencing input: peripheral blood. The CDR3 region has the DNA TGTGCCAGCAGTTACCCGGGGTTCGGGGGCTACACCTTC. This encodes CASSYPGFGGYTF.